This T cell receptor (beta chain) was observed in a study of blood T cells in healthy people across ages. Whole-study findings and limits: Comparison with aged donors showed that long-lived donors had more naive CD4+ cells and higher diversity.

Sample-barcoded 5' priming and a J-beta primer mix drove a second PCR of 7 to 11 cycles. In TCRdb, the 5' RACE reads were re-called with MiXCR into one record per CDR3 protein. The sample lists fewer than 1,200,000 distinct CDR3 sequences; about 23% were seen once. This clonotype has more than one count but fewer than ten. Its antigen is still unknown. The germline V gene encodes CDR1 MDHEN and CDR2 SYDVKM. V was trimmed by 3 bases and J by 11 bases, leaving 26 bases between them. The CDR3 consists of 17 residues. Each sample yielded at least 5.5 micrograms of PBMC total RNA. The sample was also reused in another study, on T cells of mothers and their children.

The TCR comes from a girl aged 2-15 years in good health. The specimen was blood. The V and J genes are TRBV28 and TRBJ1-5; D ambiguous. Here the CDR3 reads CASSFRGLTVVGPSQHF. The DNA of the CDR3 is TGTGCCAGCAGTTTCCGGGGTCTAACAGTGGTTGGTCCTTCCCAGCATTTT. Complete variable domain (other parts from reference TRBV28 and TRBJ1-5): DVKVTQSSRYLVKRTGEKVFLECVQDMDHENMFWYRQDPGLGLRLIYFSYDVKMKEKGDIPEGYSVSREKKERFSLILESASTNQTSMYLCASSFRGLTVVGPSQHFGDGTRLSIL.